This T cell receptor beta chain was captured by sequencing in a study of cytomegalovirus exposure and HLA in healthy donors. Whole-study context: Drawn from HLA-typed donors, around 85 million unique TCRs were held in an early data release.

Study-wide results and caveats: As was reported, the HLA-A and HLA-B alleles of most subjects were accurately predicted from TCR beta sequences. HLA alleles showed associations with 15,000 to 20,000 TCR beta sequences in a later analysis, at a 0.05 false discovery rate.

This clone was observed once. What it recognizes is unknown. Primers for the PCR totalled 60 Vbeta and 13 Jbeta. The data were produced by immunoSEQ multiplex PCR, yet TCRdb's version contains in-frame clones alone and is incomplete. Among about 150,000 clones, 70% to 90% were seen once, and the ten largest hold about 0.51%. Sample: PBMCs. The TCR comes from a woman aged 40-49 years in good health and CMV-seronegative.

CDR3 sequence reads: CASSPSRAGNTIYF. The CDR3 DNA sequence: TGTGCCAGCAGCCCAAGCCGGGCTGGAAACACCATATATTTT. This chain connects TRBV7-8 to TRBJ1-3; unclear D gene. CDR1 is SGHVS, CDR2 FQNEAQ, per germline. CDR3 size: 14 residues. Trimming shortened V by 5 bases and J by 2 bases, and 10 bases separated the two germline ends.